This TCR beta chain was identified in a study of T cells in localized non-small cell lung cancer (dated by TCRdb to the early 2020s). At the level of the whole study: Comparing tumors with uninvolved tumor-adjacent lungs, the study looked at the T cell repertoires of fewer than 250 patients with early-stage NSCLC. The cohort consisted of 200 to 300 treatment-naive NSCLC patients whose localized lung tumors had been resected. The mean age of the NSCLC patients was about 70 years, with 120 to 150 men and 95 to 110 women.

The paper's findings and limits, for the study overall: Because multi-region sequencing of the tumors was not done, intratumor heterogeneity could not be ruled out. A median of around 57 of the top 100 tumor clones turned up in the paired uninvolved adjacent lung, and roughly 30 of those clones also ranked among the top 100 of that same adjacent lung. Higher T cell density in blood was associated with longer overall survival, whereas higher clonality in adjacent lung was associated with shorter survival. Because of the exploratory design, TCR variables were selected using unadjusted p-values without false-discovery rate correction. Uninvolved tumor-adjacent lung showed the highest T cell clonality, higher than tumor, which suggests more focused antigenic responses in the uninvolved tumor-adjacent lung.

Concerning this clone itself: It has no known antigen specificity. No base-level quality is on record; no much larger clone is a single base apart.

At diagnosis, tumor, uninvolved tumor-adjacent lung and peripheral blood were collected and then preserved as a mix of FFPE and fresh-frozen material. For TCR repertoire profiling, blood samples were analyzed as peripheral blood mononuclear cells. CDR1 and CDR2 (SGHKS, YYEKEE) derive from the germline V gene (reference sequence). The CDR3 runs 15 amino acids, cysteine and phenylalanine included. Only the CDR3 DNA stays, 45 bases, in frame from base 1. V is cut back by 0 bases and J by 9 bases, with 6 bases in the junction unmatched. TCR beta CDR3 regions were sequenced from DNA using the immunoSEQ Assay. Processing in the source paper ran as follows. T cell density was computed as TCR beta template counts normalized to usable DNA estimated by amplifying housekeeping genes. The preseqR package was used to estimate richness by extrapolating to 400,000 templates for PBMC samples and to 120,000 templates for tissue samples. Clonality was defined by subtracting Pielou's evenness from one. Differential abundance testing on productive amino-acid clonotypes, with a minimum total count of 5 and an alpha of 0.1, was used to identify tissue-enriched TCRs. Repertoire overlap between compartments was quantified with the Jaccard Index and Morisita Overlap Index. TCR beta CDR3s were clustered by GLIPH together with public tetramer-defined viral CDR3s, and at least three viral sequences plus V-gene enrichment were required for viral motifs. As stored in TCRdb, this immuneACCESS dataset retains in-frame rearrangements with V and J assigned. A fraction of the clones does not appear; measured against another copy, unresolved V genes explain less than half of the discrepancy, and the remainder lacks a known reason. V and J calls and clone size are as listed in that table; D and trimming were resolved from the DNA. The sample profile shows roughly 38,000 clones; 86% of them were found once. About 5.4% of the sample lies in the top ten.

The chain joins TRBV5-5 to TRBJ2-1, with TRBD2 matching 10 junction bases. The receptor was isolated from a male donor aged 60 or over with stage II lung adenocarcinoma. The material sequenced was peripheral blood mononuclear cells, taken before any cancer treatment. The CDR3 region: CASSLDLAGALEQFF. The sequenced DNA is TGTGCCAGCAGCTTGGATCTAGCGGGAGCACTTGAGCAGTTCTTC.